These 20 T cell receptor beta chains were sequenced from one sample in a study of cytomegalovirus exposure and HLA in healthy donors. The PCR had 60 Vbeta and 13 Jbeta primers. Sequencing used immunoSEQ multiplex PCR; TCRdb keeps in-frame clones, though not all of them. Here the sample spans around 150,000 clones, 60% to 80% being singletons. Sequencing was performed on PBMCs. Receptors were obtained from a man aged 18 to 35 in good health and CMV-seropositive.

The chain employs TRBV28 and TRBJ1-5, with a weak D call TRBD1 (5 bases). Germline V CDR1 and CDR2: MDHEN, SYDVKM. This CDR3 comprises 14 residues. V was cut by 7 bases and J by 6 bases, with 16 bases left in between. This CDR3 is CASTPEQGLQPQHF. The DNA of the CDR3 is TGTGCCAGCACACCGGAGCAGGGTCTTCAGCCCCAGCATTTT.

J is TRBJ2-7 and V is TRBV28, with D maybe TRBD1 (6 bases). V gave up 6 bases and J gave up 9 bases, with 18 bases separating them. Germline loops: CDR1 MDHEN, CDR2 SYDVKM. This CDR3 region has 13 residues. CDR3 sequence: CASRPGTPGGQYF. In DNA, the CDR3 is TGTGCCAGCAGACCCGGGACACCCGGAGGGCAGTACTTC.

The chain uses TRBV2 and TRBJ2-5; no definite D call. CDR3 length equals 12 residues. Deletions cut 5 bases from V and 2 bases from J, with 6 bases between. Germline CDR1 and CDR2: SNHLY and FYNNEI. This CDR3 reads CASSLLQETQYF. Here the CDR3 DNA reads TGTGCCAGCAGTTTGTTACAAGAGACCCAGTACTTC.

This clone has a single count. The rearrangement joins TRBV7-9 to TRBJ1-4, with 9 bases fitting TRBD1. The CDR3 is 13 residues long. The trim removed 10 bases at V and 7 bases at J, leaving 7 bases unmatched. Germline V gives CDR1 SEHNR, CDR2 FQNEAQ (reference sequence). The CDR3 DNA sequence: TGTGCCACCGGGGACAGGGATGTTGAAAAACTGTTTTTT. Its translation: CATGDRDVEKLFF.

The chain recombines TRBV5-6 with TRBJ1-2, with TRBD1 matching over 7 bases. V was pared by 1 base and J by 7 bases, with 4 bases of the junction left unmatched. CDR1 is SGHDT, CDR2 YYEEEE, per germline. This CDR3 is built from 13 residues. The CDR3: CASSLKGAVGYTF. The CDR3 nucleotides read TGTGCCAGCAGCTTGAAGGGGGCTGTTGGCTACACCTTC.

V usage is TRBV18 and J usage is TRBJ1-1, with a tentative D call TRBD1 (6 bases). Trimming took off 3 bases at V and 1 base at J, with 9 bases between the two ends. The CDR3 spans 14 residues. Germline-derived CDR1 and CDR2 are KGHSH and LQKENI. Here the CDR3 DNA reads TGTGCCAGCTCACCGGCGGGGGCGAACACTGAAGCTTTCTTT. It codes for CASSPAGANTEAFF.

This chain links TRBV7-9 with TRBJ1-2, with TRBD1 matching 7 bases. Trimming took 5 bases from V and 0 from J; bases not matched to a gene: 6. The CDR3 runs to 15 residues. Looked up from germline, CDR1 is SEHNR and CDR2 is FQNEAQ (reference sequence). CDR3 amino acids: CASSPKGQTNYGYTF. In DNA, the CDR3 is TGTGCCAGCAGCCCAAAGGGACAGACTAACTATGGCTACACCTTC.

The chain carries TRBV4-1 and TRBJ2-1, with 14 bases matching TRBD2. This CDR3 has 17 amino acids. J was trimmed by 9 bases and V by 4 bases; bases with no gene match: 11. The germline CDR1 and CDR2 sequences are MGHRA and YSYEKL. CDR3 protein: CASSRDTGTSGSGEQFF. The CDR3 DNA follows: TGCGCCAGCAGCCGAGATACCGGGACTAGCGGGAGCGGTGAGCAGTTCTTC.

The rearrangement uses TRBV25-1 and TRBJ1-4, with 11 bases that match TRBD1. This CDR3 comprises 15 residues. The J segment lost 7 bases and the V segment lost 6 bases, leaving 7 bases of the junction unmatched. Germline V gene lookup returns CDR1 MGHDK and CDR2 SYGVNS. CDR3 nucleotide sequence: TGTGCCAGCAGGGGGACAGGGGGAATTGGTGAAAAACTGTTTTTT. This encodes CASRGTGGIGEKLFF. Complete variable domain (other parts from reference TRBV25-1 and TRBJ1-4): EADIYQTPRYLVIGTGKKITLECSQTMGHDKMYWYQQDPGMELHLIHYSYGVNSTEKGDLSSESTVSRIRTEHFPLTLESARPSHTSQYLCASRGTGGIGEKLFFGSGTQLSVL.

The chain combines TRBV10-2 with TRBJ2-7; no firm D call. The CDR3 runs to 11 residues. Germline CDR1 WSHSY, CDR2 SAAADI. V was cut by 4 bases and J by 2 bases, with 3 bases left in between. The CDR3 sequence is CASSVTYEQYF. The CDR3 DNA is TGCGCCAGCAGTGTTACCTACGAGCAGTACTTC.

As regards this clone: This same CDR3 is encoded by further DNA sequences in the sample. The chain joins TRBV7-2 to TRBJ1-2; 9 bases match TRBD1. Looked up from germline, CDR1 is SGHTA and CDR2 is FQGNSA. The length of the CDR3 is 16 residues. After removal of 3 bases from V and 4 bases from J, the junction contained 9 bases not matched to a gene. Here the CDR3 reads CASSFLGQGGPYGYTF. The CDR3 DNA reads TGTGCCAGCAGCTTTTTGGGACAGGGTGGTCCCTATGGCTACACCTTC.

This clone was counted a single time. The genes are TRBV27 and TRBJ2-3; the match to TRBD2 covers 9 bases. CDR1 MNHEY and CDR2 SMNVEV come from the germline V gene (reference sequence). The CDR3 length is 18 residues. The V gene end was trimmed by 3 bases and the J gene end by 4 bases; junction bases not matched to a gene: 14. CDR3 in amino acids: CASSLRGLVAGVSDTQYF. As DNA, the CDR3 is TGTGCCAGCAGTTTGAGGGGCTTGGTAGCGGGAGTTTCAGATACGCAGTATTTT.

The chain has TRBV19 and TRBJ2-1, with D tentatively TRBD1 (6 bases). The germline gives CDR1 LNHDA, CDR2 SQIVND (reference sequence). The CDR3 runs 15 residues. V was pared by 6 bases and J by 10 bases, with 22 bases between. The CDR3 loop reads CASREDSRGRGEQFF. In DNA, the CDR3 is TGTGCCAGTAGGGAGGACAGCCGAGGACGCGGCGAGCAGTTCTTC.

V usage is TRBV28 and J usage is TRBJ2-1, with TRBD1 identical over 9 bases. CDR3 length equals 19 residues. V dropped 4 bases and J dropped 0; count of bases not matched to a gene: 13. The germline gives CDR1 MDHEN, CDR2 SYDVKM. As DNA, the CDR3 is TGTGCCAGCAGTTCAGACGGGACAGGGTTTTTTAGCTCCTACAATGAGCAGTTCTTC. Translated, it gives CASSSDGTGFFSSYNEQFF.

This chain connects TRBV6-5 to TRBJ2-7; 7 bases map to TRBD1. With 6 bases clipped from V and 3 bases from J, the junction kept 11 bases outside the gene matches. Germline V gene data show CDR1 as MNHEY and CDR2 as SVGAGI. The CDR3 is made up of 15 amino acids. In DNA form, the CDR3 reads TGTGCCAGCAGGAAAAACAGGGGTGGACGCTACGAGCAGTACTTC. This translates into CASRKNRGGRYEQYF.

DNA of the CDR3: TGTGCCAGCACCCCGTTAGTACCTGGCGAGCAGTACTTC. It yields the protein CASTPLVPGEQYF. This chain links TRBV28 with TRBJ2-7, with D hard to call. Per the germline V gene, CDR1 is MDHEN and CDR2 is SYDVKM. The CDR3 consists of 13 residues. V dropped 7 bases and J dropped 6 bases, with 16 bases sitting between them.

The J gene is TRBJ1-3, the V gene TRBV30; D might be TRBD1 (5 bases). The CDR3 length is 13 residues. The V end lost 2 bases, the J end lost 4 bases, and 9 bases lay between the germline ends. Germline assignment: CDR1 GTSNPN and CDR2 SVGIG (reference sequence). CDR3 sequence reads: CAWSYGGGNTIYF. CDR3 bases: TGTGCCTGGAGTTATGGGGGGGGAAACACCATATATTTT.

The chain employs TRBV30 and TRBJ2-5; 9 positions agree with TRBD2. V lost 4 bases to trimming and J lost 4 bases; unmatched junction nucleotides: 1. CDR3 length: 12 amino acids. Germline V gives CDR1 GTSNPN, CDR2 SVGIG (reference sequence). CDR3 sequence reads: CAWKGLAETQYF. CDR3 nucleotides: TGTGCCTGGAAGGGACTAGCAGAGACCCAGTACTTC.

V usage is TRBV10-3 and J usage is TRBJ1-3; D is unresolved. CDR1 ENHRY and CDR2 SYGVKD come from the germline V gene. The V gene lost 2 bases and the J gene lost 7 bases, with 9 bases spanning the gap. The CDR3 has 13 amino acids. CDR3 nucleotide sequence: TGTGCCATCAGTGAGGGTCTGAGGAACACCATATATTTT. This encodes CAISEGLRNTIYF.

The chain is built from TRBV2 and TRBJ1-1, with 10 bases matching TRBD1. Germline CDR1 SNHLY, CDR2 FYNNEI. Unmatched junction bases numbered 4, after V lost 4 bases and J lost 5 bases. The CDR3 is 14 residues long. CDR3 coding DNA: TGTGCCAGCAGTGGGCGGGACAGGGGTACTGAAGCTTTCTTT. It translates to CASSGRDRGTEAFF.